The 28 T cell receptor beta chains below come from one sample, sequenced in a study of graft-versus-host responses after intestinal transplantation. Sequencing was performed with immunoSEQ multiplex PCR; in TCRdb, only in-frame clones are kept and a portion is missing. The sample holds fewer than 9,500 clones, around 63% seen once. Processed graft tissue released its intraepithelial and lamina propria lymphocytes. This specimen consisted of ileum tissue, obtained around eight months after intestinal transplantation. The receptors were gathered from a human patient who received an intestinal transplant, so some T cells may come from the graft donor.

In this sample, this clone is hyperexpanded (1% or more). The genes are TRBV4-2 and TRBJ1-1, with a weak D call TRBD1 (5 bases). This CDR3 is built from 15 residues. V lost 6 bases, J lost 2 bases, and 16 bases lay in between. Germline CDR1 and CDR2: LGHNA and YNFKEQ. CDR3 nucleotides: TGTGCCAGCAGACCGACCCCGACAGAAAACACTGAAGCTTTCTTT. It specifies CASRPTPTENTEAFF.

To note about this clone: Other DNA sequences within the sample encode an identical CDR3. The gene calls are TRBV7-9 and TRBJ1-5; D gene uncertain. The germline V gene encodes CDR1 SEHNR and CDR2 FQNEAQ (reference sequence). V was trimmed by 4 bases and J by 7 bases, leaving 17 bases between them. This CDR3 is built from 15 residues. CDR3 in DNA: TGTGCCAGCAGCTCCGGCCCGGGGATGTGGCAGCCCCAGCATTTT. Translation gives CASSSGPGMWQPQHF.

This rearrangement joins TRBV11-3 to TRBJ2-1; 7 positions match TRBD1. CDR1 SGHNT and CDR2 YENEEA come from the germline V gene. The V gene end was trimmed by 5 bases and the J gene end by 8 bases; junction bases not matched to a gene: 6. The CDR3 consists of 13 residues. The CDR3 reads CASSVNRGDEQFF. CDR3 in DNA: TGTGCCAGCAGCGTTAACAGGGGTGATGAGCAGTTCTTC.

The V gene is TRBV28, the J gene TRBJ1-5, with a possible D match to TRBD1 (6 bases). The CDR3 has 14 residues. V was trimmed by 6 bases and J by 4 bases, leaving 13 bases between them. Germline V gene lookup returns CDR1 MDHEN and CDR2 SYDVKM. The CDR3 spells CASSPDRFNQPQHF. The DNA for the CDR3 is TGTGCCAGCAGCCCCGACAGGTTTAATCAGCCCCAGCATTTT.

There are a few counts of this clone. The chain carries TRBV5-1 and TRBJ2-7, with D maybe TRBD1 (6 bases). V was pared by 2 bases and J by 4 bases, with 16 bases between. CDR3 length: 15 amino acids. Germline CDR1 and CDR2: SGHRS and YFSETQ. This CDR3 reads CASSLDRSLNYEQYF. The CDR3, as DNA: TGCGCCAGCAGCTTAGACAGGTCTCTCAATTACGAGCAGTACTTC.

The V and J genes are TRBV4-1 and TRBJ2-1; unclear D gene. Germline CDR1 reads MGHRA; CDR2 reads YSYEKL. The CDR3 runs to 14 residues. Trimming took off 1 base at V and 9 bases at J, with 13 bases between the two ends. The CDR3 loop reads CASSQANGGGEQFF. CDR3 bases: TGCGCCAGCAGCCAAGCTAATGGCGGCGGTGAGCAGTTCTTC.

Notes on this clone: This specimen includes other DNA sequences encoding the same CDR3. This chain links TRBV28 with TRBJ1-1, with unresolved D. V dropped 6 bases and J dropped 4 bases, with 9 bases sitting between them. The CDR3 runs 12 residues. Germline CDR1 MDHEN, CDR2 SYDVKM. The CDR3 sequence: CASSPPATEAFF. The CDR3 DNA is TGTGCCAGCAGCCCCCCAGCCACTGAAGCTTTCTTT.

Concerning this clone: The germline gene is not matched at one end of the junction; a read error may be the cause. V usage is TRBV7-7 and J usage is TRBJ2-3; perhaps TRBD2 as D (5 bases). Per the germline V gene, CDR1 is SSHAT and CDR2 is FNYEAQ (reference sequence). The CDR3 extends over 12 amino acids. CDR3 DNA: TGTGCTAGCAGCCATCCGGGGGATACGCAGTATTTT. Its translation is CASSHPGDTQYF. Combining the CDR3 with reference TRBV7-7 and TRBJ2-3 gives the whole variable domain GAGVSQSPRYKVTKRGQDVTLRCDPISSHATLYWYQQALGQGPEFLTYFNYEAQPDKSGLPSDRFSAERPEGSISTLTIQRTEQRDSAMYRCASSHPGDTQYFGPGTRLTVL.

There are a few counts of this clone. The sample contains more than one DNA sequence encoding this CDR3. The V gene is TRBV15, the J gene TRBJ1-5; D is perhaps TRBD1 (5 bases). The CDR3 runs to 14 residues. Germline lookup yields CDR1 LNHNV and CDR2 YYDKDF (reference sequence). V was trimmed by 0 bases and J by 2 bases, leaving 5 bases between them. Here the CDR3 reads CATSRDRGNQPQHF. The CDR3 DNA follows: TGTGCCACCAGCAGAGACAGGGGCAATCAGCCCCAGCATTTT. Combining the CDR3 with reference TRBV15 and TRBJ1-5 gives the whole variable domain DAMVIQNPRYQVTQFGKPVTLSCSQTLNHNVMYWYQQKSSQAPKLLFHYYDKDFNNEADTPDNFQSRRPNTSFCFLDIRSPGLGDTAMYLCATSRDRGNQPQHFGDGTRLSIL.

This clone was detected only a few times. This chain uses TRBV28 with TRBJ1-5, with D possibly TRBD1 on 6 matching bases. Germline V gives CDR1 MDHEN, CDR2 SYDVKM. This CDR3 is 16 amino acids long. The ends were cut back, 6 bases at V and 4 bases at J, with 19 bases in the middle. CDR3 coding DNA: TGTGCCAGCAGGAGCCCAGGGGTAAAGATAAATCAGCCCCAGCATTTT. Translating gives CASRSPGVKINQPQHF.

J is TRBJ2-7 and V is TRBV28; a possible D gene is TRBD2 (5 bases). Germline CDR1 and CDR2: MDHEN and SYDVKM. Trimming shortened V by 10 bases and J by 7 bases, and 14 bases separated the two germline ends. CDR3 length equals 11 residues. The CDR3 region is CATTSRREQYV. The CDR3 DNA reads TGTGCCACCACCTCCCGGAGGGAGCAGTACGTC.

J is TRBJ2-1 and V is TRBV11-3, with D unresolved. The germline V gene has CDR1 SGHNT and CDR2 YENEEA. This CDR3 comprises 13 residues. V was cut by 5 bases and J by 13 bases, with 18 bases left in between. The CDR3 loop reads CASSPGEAGVQFF. The CDR3 region has the DNA TGTGCCAGCAGCCCAGGTGAAGCCGGAGTCCAGTTCTTC.

The chain recombines TRBV9 with TRBJ1-1, with D possibly matching TRBD1 (5 bases). The CDR3 has 14 residues. V lost 0 bases to trimming and J lost 2 bases, with 8 bases between them. Germline V gene lookup returns CDR1 SGDLS and CDR2 YYNGEE. CDR3 nucleotide sequence: TGTGCCAGCAGCGTAGGGGGGGACAACACTGAAGCTTTCTTT. Translated: CASSVGGDNTEAFF.

A single count supports this clone. The chain is built from TRBV7-8 and TRBJ2-5; D perhaps matches TRBD1 (5 bases). V was cut by 3 bases and J by 1 base, with 12 bases left in between. The V gene's germline CDR1 is SGHVS and CDR2 FQNEAQ. CDR3 length: 15 amino acids. The CDR3 bases are TGTGCCAGCAGCTTCAGACAGAAGATCCAAGAGACCCAGTACTTC. Its protein is CASSFRQKIQETQYF. The variable domain in full, with the rest retrieved from reference TRBV7-8 and TRBJ2-5, is GAGVSQSPRYKVAKRGQDVALRCDPISGHVSLFWYQQALGQGPEFLTYFQNEAQLDKSGLPSDRFFAERPEGSVSTLKIQRTQQEDSAVYLCASSFRQKIQETQYFGPGTRLLVL.

The chain joins TRBV10-3 to TRBJ2-5; weak D call: TRBD1 (6 bases). Trimming pared 3 bases from V and 5 bases from J, leaving 16 bases between. Germline-derived CDR1 and CDR2 are ENHRY and SYGVKD. This CDR3 comprises 15 residues. CDR3 amino acids: CAISDPDSSRETQYF. The CDR3 DNA follows: TGTGCCATCAGTGATCCGGACAGTTCTAGGGAGACCCAGTACTTC.

This clone was recorded once. The chain uses TRBV27 and TRBJ1-1; D is possibly TRBD1 (6 bases). The CDR3 extends over 15 amino acids. Germline assignment: CDR1 MNHEY and CDR2 SMNVEV (reference sequence). The V end lost 1 base, the J end lost 5 bases, and 14 bases lay between the germline ends. The CDR3 here is CASSLLPRDTTEAFF. The CDR3 nucleotides read TGTGCCAGCAGTTTATTACCACGGGACACAACTGAAGCTTTCTTT.

The chain joins TRBV5-1 to TRBJ1-1; D remains ambiguous. Germline loops: CDR1 SGHRS, CDR2 YFSETQ. The CDR3 runs 14 residues. Trimming cost V 0 bases and J 3 bases, with 9 bases left between them. The CDR3 DNA reads TGCGCCAGCAGCTTGGCCAGAAAAGACACTGAAGCTTTCTTT. Its translation is CASSLARKDTEAFF.

The chain employs TRBV7-9 and TRBJ2-4; 8 bases line up with TRBD1. J lost 5 bases, V lost 4 bases, and 7 bases had no gene match. This CDR3 has 15 amino acids. Germline assignment: CDR1 SEHNR and CDR2 FQNEAQ (reference sequence). CDR3 in amino acids: CASSSRQGYENIQYF. CDR3 sequence (DNA): TGTGCCAGCAGCTCCAGACAGGGGTACGAAAACATTCAGTACTTC. Complete variable domain (other parts from reference TRBV7-9 and TRBJ2-4): DTGVSQNPRHKITKRGQNVTFRCDPISEHNRLYWYRQTLGQGPEFLTYFQNEAQLEKSRLLSDRFSAERPKGSFSTLEIQRTEQGDSAMYLCASSSRQGYENIQYFGAGTRLSVL.

V gene TRBV5-5 combines with J gene TRBJ2-5, with D possibly being TRBD1 (6 bases). Germline V gene lookup returns CDR1 SGHKS and CDR2 YYEKEE (reference sequence). This CDR3 is 19 amino acids long. Between the trimmed V and J ends, which lost 0 bases and 5 bases, there was a span of 26 bases. CDR3 residues: CASSLDEFNRDNPWETQYF. The CDR3 coding sequence is TGTGCCAGCAGCTTGGATGAATTTAACCGGGACAACCCATGGGAGACCCAGTACTTC.

The chain uses TRBV15 and TRBJ2-3; D remains ambiguous. Germline V gene lookup returns CDR1 LNHNV and CDR2 YYDKDF (reference sequence). Trimming took off 0 bases at V and 4 bases at J, with 14 bases between the two ends. This CDR3 region has 16 residues. CDR3 loop: CATSRDGASKADTQYF. The CDR3 DNA sequence: TGTGCCACCAGCAGAGATGGAGCCAGTAAGGCAGATACGCAGTATTTT. The complete variable domain, with remaining parts taken from reference TRBV15 and TRBJ2-3, reads DAMVIQNPRYQVTQFGKPVTLSCSQTLNHNVMYWYQQKSSQAPKLLFHYYDKDFNNEADTPDNFQSRRPNTSFCFLDIRSPGLGDTAMYLCATSRDGASKADTQYFGPGTRLTVL.

The chain is built from TRBV11-2 and TRBJ1-1; 10 bases are shared with TRBD1. The CDR3 extends over 14 amino acids. The V segment lost 5 bases and the J segment 9 bases; nucleotides outside the gene matches: 9. Looked up from germline, CDR1 is SGHAT and CDR2 is FQNNGV. DNA for the CDR3: TGTGCCAGCAGCCCCCTGGACAGGGGGGGGAAAGCTTTCTTT. Encoded protein: CASSPLDRGGKAFF.

V is TRBV19 and J is TRBJ1-6, with 12 bases lining up with TRBD1. V trimming: 7 bases; J trimming: 2 bases; junction bases outside the gene matches: 9. The length of the CDR3 is 18 residues. Germline CDR1 and CDR2: LNHDA and SQIVND (reference sequence). The CDR3 sequence is CASTPGRDRGPYNSPLHF. CDR3 DNA: TGTGCCAGTACCCCTGGCCGGGACAGGGGGCCCTATAATTCACCCCTCCACTTT.

This chain links TRBV6-1 with TRBJ2-1; the match to TRBD2 covers 9 bases. Germline CDR1 is MNHNS and CDR2 is SASEGT. After removal of 0 bases from V and 3 bases from J, the junction contained 9 bases not matched to a gene. The CDR3 length is 18 residues. The CDR3 nucleotides read TGTGCCAGCAGTGAAGCGATATGGCGCGGGGGGGTCTACAATGAGCAGTTCTTC. Translation gives CASSEAIWRGGVYNEQFF.

The rearrangement uses TRBV7-2 and TRBJ2-5; D may be TRBD1 or TRBD2 (6 bases each). V was shortened by 7 bases and J by 5 bases, with 14 bases between the two germline ends. The CDR3 totals 13 residues. CDR1 is SGHTA, CDR2 FQGNSA, per germline. CDR3 sequence (DNA): TGTGCCAGCAAAAACGGGGGCGCGGAGACCCAGTACTTC. Translating it yields CASKNGGAETQYF.

CDR3 region: CASSLGVSGQYTDTQYF. The CDR3 DNA reads as TGTGCCAGCAGCTTGGGAGTTAGCGGACAGTACACAGATACGCAGTATTTT. The gene calls are TRBV5-6 and TRBJ2-3; D is tentatively TRBD1 or TRBD2 (6 bases each). CDR1 SGHDT and CDR2 YYEEEE come from the germline V gene. The CDR3 extends over 17 amino acids. Trimming took off 0 bases at V and 2 bases at J, with 16 bases between the two ends. Looking up the rest from reference TRBV5-6 and TRBJ2-3 gives the full variable domain: DAGVTQSPTHLIKTRGQQVTLRCSPKSGHDTVSWYQQALGQGPQFIFQYYEEEERQRGNFPDRFSGHQFPNYSSELNVNALLLGDSALYLCASSLGVSGQYTDTQYFGPGTRLTVL.

This chain joins TRBV5-1 and TRBJ2-1; 9 positions match TRBD2. CDR1 and CDR2 from the germline V gene are SGHRS and YFSETQ. With V trimmed by 2 bases and J by 6 bases, 6 bases remained unmatched. CDR3 length equals 15 residues. This CDR3 is CASSLGLAGFNEQFF. CDR3 nucleotides: TGCGCCAGCAGCTTAGGGCTAGCGGGGTTCAATGAGCAGTTCTTC.

This chain links TRBV10-1 with TRBJ2-7; maybe TRBD2 (6 bases). V was shortened by 7 bases and J by 0 bases, with 13 bases between the two germline ends. CDR1 WNHNN and CDR2 SYGVQD come from the germline V gene (reference sequence). CDR3 length equals 14 residues. CDR3 amino acids: CASTHGGNSYEQYV. CDR3 DNA: TGCGCCAGCACCCATGGCGGGAACTCCTACGAGCAGTACGTC.

The V call is TRBV7-8, the J call TRBJ2-1; TRBD2 matches 12 bases. Germline values: CDR1 SGHVS, CDR2 FQNEAQ. After removal of 5 bases from V and 8 bases from J, the junction contained 19 bases not matched to a gene. The CDR3 is 19 residues long. The CDR3 loop is CASSPGTSGLWAPPHEQFF. For the CDR3, the DNA is TGTGCCAGCAGCCCCGGGACTAGCGGGTTATGGGCCCCCCCACATGAGCAGTTCTTC.